This is a list of T cell receptor beta chains from one sample in a study of T-cell reconstitution after alpha-beta-depleted transplantation in children. TCRdb passed the PCR reads through MiXCR, listing each CDR3 protein once. The profile covers fewer than 700,000 distinct CDR3 sequences, with around 13% appearing a single time and around 2% taken by the ten largest. Sequencing was performed on PBMCs, mostly from graft donor cells, taken 360 days after TCRalphabeta/CD19-depleted stem cell transplant. The origin of the receptors is a male patient aged 10-17 years who had a stem cell transplant for acute myeloid leukemia, so the T cells may come from the graft donor. CDR3s leave out the opening cysteine and the closing phenylalanine or tryptophan. Each record gives: clone size, V gene, CDR3 protein. Only part of the rows carry a size: once, few, many, or a class if the clone is expanded.

clone size: few; V gene: TRBV20-1; CDR3 protein: SAREVVAY
clone size: few; V gene: TRBV3-1; CDR3 protein: ASSQDGGRLNQPQH
clone size: -; V gene: TRBV18; CDR3 protein: ASSPREASGSTGESYNEQF
clone size: few; V gene: TRBV20-1; CDR3 protein: SATTGLLTGELF
clone size: many; V gene: TRBV9; CDR3 protein: ASSVVMGNEQF
clone size: -; V gene: TRBV19; CDR3 protein: AGSSGRNNEQF
clone size: -; V gene: TRBV5-1; CDR3 protein: ASSLGGIAYTDTQY
clone size: -; V gene: TRBV7-9; CDR3 protein: ATYSRRAYEQY
clone size: few; V gene: TRBV7-2; CDR3 protein: ASSLDPGAYEQY
clone size: many; V gene: TRBV12-3/TRBV12-4; CDR3 protein: ASRPNRGPGDEAF
clone size: -; V gene: TRBV20-1; CDR3 protein: SARDFRANEQY
clone size: -; V gene: TRBV6-5; CDR3 protein: ASSYFGRAGSEAF
clone size: -; V gene: TRBV4-2; CDR3 protein: ARSPGIQAGARNEQF
clone size: -; V gene: TRBV27; CDR3 protein: ASSVRGRTEAF
clone size: -; V gene: TRBV29-1; CDR3 protein: SVEDRLAGGNTGELF
clone size: few; V gene: TRBV7-2; CDR3 protein: ASTATEPFYNEQF
clone size: many; V gene: TRBV28; CDR3 protein: ASRRNNEQF
clone size: few; V gene: TRBV7-9; CDR3 protein: ASSTQDGKNIQY
clone size: -; V gene: TRBV6-5; CDR3 protein: ASSYSTGSYNEQF
clone size: few; V gene: TRBV29-1; CDR3 protein: SVEAGGLYEQY
clone size: -; V gene: TRBV4-3; CDR3 protein: ASSPFLGTSVSYEQY
clone size: many; V gene: TRBV29-1; CDR3 protein: SVVLSLSTDTQY
clone size: -; V gene: TRBV6-2/TRBV6-3; CDR3 protein: ASGQGYGYT
clone size: -; V gene: TRBV15; CDR3 protein: ATSRDPPQAILSGANVLT
clone size: many; V gene: TRBV12-5; CDR3 protein: ASGSATGGETQY
clone size: -; V gene: TRBV7-6; CDR3 protein: ASSWGQGGTGELF
clone size: many; V gene: TRBV4-3; CDR3 protein: ASSELAGPYNEQF
clone size: -; V gene: TRBV28; CDR3 protein: ASSFPASPYEQY
clone size: -; V gene: TRBV5-1; CDR3 protein: ASSLAERAGEQF
clone size: few; V gene: TRBV27; CDR3 protein: ASRDILKETQY
clone size: -; V gene: TRBV30; CDR3 protein: AWRTGNQPQH
clone size: -; V gene: TRBV12-3/TRBV12-4; CDR3 protein: ASSHRGSTDTQY
clone size: many; V gene: TRBV28; CDR3 protein: ASSYLAGSGEQY
clone size: -; V gene: TRBV18; CDR3 protein: ASSLDIRTSYNEQF
clone size: -; V gene: TRBV18; CDR3 protein: ASSPPGGDSSYNEQF
clone size: -; V gene: TRBV28; CDR3 protein: ASTSIGDSGANVLT
clone size: -; V gene: TRBV20-1; CDR3 protein: SAKWQGSYEQY
clone size: -; V gene: TRBV24-1; CDR3 protein: ATSLGAGTGELF
clone size: few; V gene: TRBV19; CDR3 protein: ASSMYAARASGLTDTQY